This entry features one TCR beta chain sequence. The antigen is undetermined. Authors' processing steps: Variation in CDR3 across clinicopathological groups served as the basis for constructing a distant-metastasis classifier in papillary thyroid cancer. TCRdb reprocessed the PCR reads via MiXCR. The V and J calls and clone size come from TCRdb's table, not from the authors' own analysis. The sample includes around 6,000 clones, around 28% of them seen just once. The source of the sample is a study of metastatic and nonmetastatic thyroid tumors. On the study more broadly: From malignant and benign thyroid patients, repertoires in blood and in tumor or nodule tissue were compared. Notes on the study in general: Patients with malignant thyroid tumors reportedly had significantly higher TCR beta diversity than those with benign nodules, in blood and tumor.

Each patient came to thyroid surgery without any prior treatment (of any kind). The receptor's source is a female donor with papillary thyroid cancer or a benign thyroid nodule (not recorded which). Some clones in this sample may be carry-over from other donors' samples. Input material: adjacent normal tissue.

Here the CDR3 DNA reads TGTGCCAGCAGCACTATTAATACTGAAGCTTTCTTT. This codes for CASSTINTEAFF. The chain is built from TRBV28 and TRBJ1-1; D not certain. CDR3 size: 12 residues. Trimming pared 6 bases from V and 5 bases from J, leaving 10 bases between. CDR1 MDHEN and CDR2 SYDVKM come from the germline V gene.